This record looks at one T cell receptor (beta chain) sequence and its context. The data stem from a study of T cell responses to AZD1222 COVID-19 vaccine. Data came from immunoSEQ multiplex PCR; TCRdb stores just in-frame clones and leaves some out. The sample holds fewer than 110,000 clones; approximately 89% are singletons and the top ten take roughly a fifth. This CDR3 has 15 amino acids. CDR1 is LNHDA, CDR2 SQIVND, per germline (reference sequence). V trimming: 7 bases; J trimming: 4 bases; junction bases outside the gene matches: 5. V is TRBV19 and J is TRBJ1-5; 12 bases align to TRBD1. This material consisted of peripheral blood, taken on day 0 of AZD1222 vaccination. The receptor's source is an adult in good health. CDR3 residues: CASIGTGGSNQPQHF. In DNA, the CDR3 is TGTGCCAGTATTGGGACAGGGGGCTCGAATCAGCCCCAGCATTTT.